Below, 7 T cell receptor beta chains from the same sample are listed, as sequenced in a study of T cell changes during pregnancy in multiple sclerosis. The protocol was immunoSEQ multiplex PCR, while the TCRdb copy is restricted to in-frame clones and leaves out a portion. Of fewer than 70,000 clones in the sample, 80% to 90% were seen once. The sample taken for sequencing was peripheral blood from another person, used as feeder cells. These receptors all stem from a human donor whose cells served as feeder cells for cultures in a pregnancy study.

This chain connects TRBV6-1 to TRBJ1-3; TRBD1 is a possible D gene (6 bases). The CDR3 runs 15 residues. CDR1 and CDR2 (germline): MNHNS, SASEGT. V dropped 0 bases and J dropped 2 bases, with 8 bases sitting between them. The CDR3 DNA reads TGTGCCAGCAGTGAAGCCGCAGGGGCTGGAAACACCATATATTTT. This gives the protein CASSEAAGAGNTIYF.

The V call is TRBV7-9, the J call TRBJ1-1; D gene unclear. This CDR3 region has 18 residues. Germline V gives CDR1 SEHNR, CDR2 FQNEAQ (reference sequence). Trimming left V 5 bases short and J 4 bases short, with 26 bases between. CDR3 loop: CASSLGLGWGLASTEAFF. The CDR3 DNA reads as TGTGCCAGCAGCCTTGGTCTTGGGTGGGGTCTCGCGTCCACTGAAGCTTTCTTT.

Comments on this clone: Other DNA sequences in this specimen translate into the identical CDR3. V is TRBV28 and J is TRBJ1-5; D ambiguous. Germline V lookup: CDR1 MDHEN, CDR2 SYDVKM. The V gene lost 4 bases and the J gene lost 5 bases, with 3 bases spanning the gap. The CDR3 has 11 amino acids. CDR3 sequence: CASSSDQPQHF. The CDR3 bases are TGTGCCAGCAGTTCGGATCAGCCCCAGCATTTT.

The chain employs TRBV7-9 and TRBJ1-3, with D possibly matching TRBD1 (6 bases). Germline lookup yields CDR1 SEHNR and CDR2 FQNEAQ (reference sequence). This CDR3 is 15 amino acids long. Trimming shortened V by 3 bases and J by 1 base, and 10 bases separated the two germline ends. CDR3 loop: CASSFLTGSGNTIYF. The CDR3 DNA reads TGTGCCAGCAGCTTTTTAACAGGGTCTGGAAACACCATATATTTT.

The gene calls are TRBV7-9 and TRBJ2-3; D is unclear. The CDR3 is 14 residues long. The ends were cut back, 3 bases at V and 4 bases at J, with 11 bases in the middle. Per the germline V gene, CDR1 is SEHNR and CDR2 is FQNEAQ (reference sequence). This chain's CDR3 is CASSLVPGPDTQYF. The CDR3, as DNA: TGTGCCAGCAGCTTGGTACCAGGACCAGATACGCAGTATTTT.

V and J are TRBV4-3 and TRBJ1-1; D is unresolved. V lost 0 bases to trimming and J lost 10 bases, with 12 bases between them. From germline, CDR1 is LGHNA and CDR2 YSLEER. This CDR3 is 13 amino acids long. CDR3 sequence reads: CASSQDHEGRAFF. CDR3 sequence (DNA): TGCGCCAGCAGCCAAGACCATGAAGGGAGAGCTTTCTTT.

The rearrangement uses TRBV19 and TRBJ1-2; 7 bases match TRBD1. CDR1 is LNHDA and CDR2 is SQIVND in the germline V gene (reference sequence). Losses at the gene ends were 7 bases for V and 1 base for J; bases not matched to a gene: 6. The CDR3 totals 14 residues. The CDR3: CASNRQGGNYGYTF. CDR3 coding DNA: TGTGCCAGTAATCGACAGGGAGGTAACTATGGCTACACCTTC. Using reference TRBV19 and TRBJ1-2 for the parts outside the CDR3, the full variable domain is DGGITQSPKYLFRKEGQNVTLSCEQNLNHDAMYWYRQDPGQGLRLIYYSQIVNDFQKGDIAEGYSVSREKKESFPLTVTSAQKNPTAFYLCASNRQGGNYGYTFGSGTRLTVV.